A single sample is the source of the 16 T cell receptor beta chains below, sequenced in a study of beta chain features in type 1 diabetes. Expressed TCRB transcripts were sequenced, since all the RNA that had been isolated was reverse transcribed. The method was immunoSEQ multiplex PCR; TCRdb's version includes in-frame clones alone and lacks a portion of them. The sample shows roughly 250,000 clones, around 68% of them seen only once. Sequenced material: naive CD4+ T cells from blood. These receptors were taken from a man younger than 40 in good health.

V gene TRBV5-1 combines with J gene TRBJ2-4, with D possibly being TRBD1 (6 bases). V lost 2 bases and J lost 8, with 14 bases in between. The germline V gene has CDR1 SGHRS and CDR2 YFSETQ. This CDR3 has 14 residues. The DNA for the CDR3 is TGCGCCAGCAGCTTACAGGGCCGGGTCGACATTCAGTACTTC. Amino acids: CASSLQGRVDIQYF.

The chain recombines TRBV10-3 with TRBJ2-6; unclear D gene. This CDR3 is built from 16 residues. Germline loops: CDR1 ENHRY, CDR2 SYGVKD. The V end lost 2 bases, the J end lost 0 bases, and 8 bases lay between the germline ends. CDR3 in DNA: TGTGCCATCAGTGAGCTTGCTGGCTCTGGGGCCAACGTCCTGACTTTC. Translation gives CAISELAGSGANVLTF.

This rearrangement joins TRBV25-1 to TRBJ2-1; D perhaps matches TRBD2 (6 bases). Germline values: CDR1 MGHDK, CDR2 SYGVNS. Trimming pared 3 bases from V and 4 bases from J, leaving 13 bases between. CDR3 length: 15 residues. The CDR3 here is CASSDPLAAYNEQFF. In nucleotides, the CDR3 is TGTGCCAGCAGTGACCCATTAGCGGCGTACAATGAGCAGTTCTTC.

This rearrangement joins TRBV30 to TRBJ2-3; 7 nucleotides align to TRBD1. The CDR3 is 12 residues long. Germline CDR1 and CDR2: GTSNPN and SVGIG (reference sequence). V lost 2 bases, J lost 11 bases, and 7 bases stayed unmatched. The CDR3 DNA sequence: TGTGCCTGGAGTCTAAAAGGGGGCTTGCAGTATTTT. This sequence encodes CAWSLKGGLQYF.

V is TRBV6-5 and J is TRBJ2-7, with TRBD1 matching 7 bases. J was trimmed by 6 bases and V by 7 bases; bases with no gene match: 9. Germline V gene data show CDR1 as MNHEY and CDR2 as SVGAGI. CDR3 length: 13 residues. The CDR3 reads CASMKTGSPEQYF. CDR3 coding DNA: TGTGCCAGCATGAAGACAGGGTCGCCCGAGCAGTACTTC.

This clone was observed once. Other DNA sequences within the sample encode an identical CDR3. This CDR3 reads CASSVGLAEYNEQFF. The CDR3 nucleotides read TGTGCCAGCAGCGTAGGACTAGCGGAGTACAATGAGCAGTTCTTC. This chain links TRBV9 with TRBJ2-1; 9 nucleotides match TRBD2. The CDR3 is 15 amino acids. In germline, CDR1 is SGDLS, CDR2 YYNGEE. Trimming at V came to 0 bases and at J to 4 bases, leaving 2 bases not matched to a gene.

The CDR3 nucleotides are TGTGCCTGGGGGTCCCGCAACACTGAAGCTTTCTTT. This codes for CAWGSRNTEAFF. The rearrangement joins TRBV30 to TRBJ1-1; no definite D call. CDR1 is GTSNPN, CDR2 SVGIG, per germline (reference sequence). CDR3 length equals 12 residues. The V and J ends lost 5 bases and 2 bases respectively, with 9 bases between them.

CDR3 residues: CAWGTTRTSPSTDTQYF. As DNA, the CDR3 is TGTGCCTGGGGTACAACCCGCACTAGCCCTAGCACAGATACGCAGTATTTT. This chain links TRBV30 with TRBJ2-3; possibly TRBD2 for D (6 bases). The CDR3 runs 17 residues. CDR1 is GTSNPN and CDR2 is SVGIG in the germline V gene (reference sequence). Trimming took off 5 bases at V and 0 bases at J, with 21 bases between the two ends.

This clone was counted a single time. V gene TRBV27 combines with J gene TRBJ2-5; D perhaps matches TRBD2 (5 bases). Germline CDR1 is MNHEY and CDR2 is SMNVEV (reference sequence). The CDR3 is 13 residues long. V lost 5 bases and J 10 bases, leaving 17 bases between the germline ends. The CDR3, as DNA: TGTGCCAGCAGTCCCTTGCCGCCGAGGGACCAGTACTTC. This sequence encodes CASSPLPPRDQYF.

The CDR3 sequence: CSANRGLGETQYF. DNA of the CDR3: TGCAGCGCCAACAGGGGGCTAGGAGAGACCCAGTACTTC. The chain carries TRBV29-1 and TRBJ2-5; TRBD1 aligns across 9 bases. Trimming cost V 7 bases and J 4 bases; bases outside gene matches: 7. Germline assignment: CDR1 SQVTM and CDR2 ANQGSEA. The CDR3 runs to 13 residues.

The V and J genes are TRBV7-9 and TRBJ2-1; D gene uncertain. The CDR3 contains 15 residues. V was shortened by 3 bases and J by 6 bases, with 15 bases between the two germline ends. In germline, CDR1 is SEHNR, CDR2 FQNEAQ (reference sequence). CDR3 residues: CASSFSGKLGNEQFF. CDR3 sequence (DNA): TGTGCCAGCAGCTTTAGTGGAAAACTGGGCAATGAGCAGTTCTTC.

This clone was picked up a small number of times. V usage is TRBV30 and J usage is TRBJ1-2; 7 bases align to TRBD1. This CDR3 region has 15 residues. Germline CDR1 and CDR2: GTSNPN and SVGIG (reference sequence). The V segment lost 0 bases and the J segment 4 bases; nucleotides outside the gene matches: 8. CDR3 bases: TGTGCCTGGAGTGTATTAGACAGGGAGGGCTATGGCTACACCTTC. It codes for CAWSVLDREGYGYTF.

Turning to this clone: The same CDR3 can be traced to other DNA sequences in this sample. The CDR3 region is CATSRDLETQYF. Written as DNA, the CDR3 is TGTGCCACCAGCAGAGATTTGGAGACCCAGTACTTC. V gene TRBV15 combines with J gene TRBJ2-5; D uncertain. This CDR3 is built from 12 residues. The germline V gene has CDR1 LNHNV and CDR2 YYDKDF (reference sequence). Trimming took off 0 bases at V and 5 bases at J, with 4 bases between the two ends.

Only a few counts were recorded for this clone. This rearrangement joins TRBV10-3 to TRBJ2-3; TRBD1 matches at 7 bases. There are 16 residues in the CDR3. Looked up from germline, CDR1 is ENHRY and CDR2 is SYGVKD. The trim removed 4 bases at V and 0 bases at J, leaving 7 bases unmatched. CDR3 DNA: TGTGCCATCAGTGGTGGGACAGTTCTTAGCACAGATACGCAGTATTTT. Residues: CAISGGTVLSTDTQYF.

Only one count was recorded for this clone. The CDR3 reads CATSRRTQGSDTQYF. CDR3 bases: TGTGCCACCAGCAGGCGGACGCAGGGGTCAGATACGCAGTATTTT. The chain is built from TRBV15 and TRBJ2-3; D perhaps matches TRBD1 (6 bases). Germline CDR1 reads LNHNV; CDR2 reads YYDKDF (reference sequence). The CDR3 is 15 amino acids. V dropped 3 bases and J dropped 4 bases, with 14 bases sitting between them.

This clone was seen more than once but under ten times. The chain recombines TRBV7-7 with TRBJ2-1, with D perhaps matching TRBD1 (5 bases). The CDR3 covers 15 residues. Trimming took 5 bases from V and 6 from J, leaving 17 bases between them. Germline CDR1 and CDR2: SSHAT and FNYEAQ (reference sequence). The CDR3 sequence: CASSLSRAGLNEQFF. CDR3 DNA sequence: TGTGCCAGCAGCCTCAGCCGGGCAGGGCTCAATGAGCAGTTCTTC.